Listed below are T cell receptor beta chains from one sample, sequenced in a study of a mutant IDH1 vaccine in newly diagnosed glioma. Repertoires were generated with immunoSEQ multiplex PCR, while TCRdb's copy carries only in-frame clones and drops some. Of about 82,000 clones in the sample, almost 85% are singletons; the top ten hold approximately 2.1%. Their target antigens are unknown. This material consisted of PBMCs, taken from a glioma patient whose treatment included an IDH1 peptide vaccine. The receptor set was obtained from a man aged 25-45 years with glioma. Some clones in this sample may be carry-over from other donors' samples. CDR3s include the opening cysteine and the closing phenylalanine or tryptophan. D genes are given only for firm matches. Part of the rows lack a size; the others show once, few, many or a class for expanded clones.

J	V	size	D	CDR3	DNA
TRBJ1-2	TRBV10-3	NA	NA	CATNPVENYGYTF	TGTGCCACTAACCCGGTGGAAAACTATGGCTACACCTTC
TRBJ1-1	TRBV5-1	few	NA	CASSAQENTEAFF	TGCGCCAGCAGTGCCCAAGAGAACACTGAAGCTTTCTTT
TRBJ1-4	TRBV7-9	NA	NA	CASTRTSDGEKLFF	TGTGCCAGCACCAGGACGTCGGACGGCGAAAAACTGTTTTTT
TRBJ2-7	TRBV10-3	NA	NA	CAIRGNYPPYEQYF	TGTGCCATCAGAGGAAACTATCCACCCTACGAGCAGTACTTC
TRBJ1-5	TRBV28	NA	NA	CASSFWGGNQPQHF	TGTGCCAGCAGTTTTTGGGGTGGCAATCAGCCCCAGCATTTT
TRBJ1-4	TRBV19	NA	NA	CASSDLGRSNEKLFF	TGTGCCAGTAGCGACCTGGGACGGTCGAATGAAAAACTGTTTTTT
TRBJ2-1	TRBV27	once	NA	CASSFVDGNEQFF	TGTGCCAGCAGTTTTGTCGACGGGAATGAGCAGTTCTTC
TRBJ2-1	TRBV19	NA	NA	CASSIGMFHNEQFF	TGTGCCAGTAGTATAGGAATGTTCCACAATGAGCAGTTCTTC
TRBJ1-3	TRBV5-1	once	NA	CASSLAYGGSGNTIYF	TGCGCCAGCAGCTTGGCCTACGGGGGGTCTGGAAACACCATATATTTT
TRBJ1-3	TRBV7-9	once	NA	CASSLALRGAFGNTIYF	TGTGCCAGCAGCTTAGCCCTGCGGGGGGCGTTTGGAAACACCATATATTTT
TRBJ1-1	TRBV4-1	few	NA	CASSQDERVVTEAFF	TGCGCCAGCAGCCAAGATGAACGGGTAGTCACTGAAGCTTTCTTT
TRBJ2-7	TRBV30	NA	TRBD1	CAWSAGQGTYEQYF	TGTGCCTGGAGTGCCGGACAGGGGACCTACGAGCAGTACTTC
TRBJ2-2	TRBV28	NA	TRBD2	CASSRAGGSSGELFF	TGTGCCAGCAGTCGAGCGGGAGGGTCTTCCGGGGAGCTGTTTTTT
TRBJ2-7	TRBV30	once	NA	CAWAELLTYEQYF	TGTGCCTGGGCTGAGCTACTCACCTACGAGCAGTACTTC
TRBJ2-7	TRBV18	few	NA	CASSLYVGTLYEQYF	TGTGCCAGCTCACTCTACGTTGGGACGTTATACGAGCAGTACTTC
TRBJ2-7	TRBV5-4	once	TRBD1	CASSPRRQGYEQYF	TGTGCCAGCAGCCCGAGGAGACAGGGCTACGAGCAGTACTTC
TRBJ1-2	TRBV28	NA	NA	CASSPIGELYGYTF	TGTGCCAGCAGTCCCATCGGGGAACTCTATGGCTACACCTTC
TRBJ2-1	TRBV29-1	once	TRBD1	CTPIQGTGTFGQFF	TGCACCCCGATCCAAGGGACAGGGACCTTTGGGCAGTTCTTC
TRBJ1-4	TRBV5-6	NA	TRBD1	CASSSQGESEKLFF	TGTGCCAGCAGCTCGCAGGGGGAGAGTGAAAAACTGTTTTTT
TRBJ2-4	TRBV4-2	NA	TRBD2	CASSQLLAGASKNIQYF	TGTGCCAGCAGCCAGCTACTAGCGGGGGCCTCCAAAAACATTCAGTACTTC
TRBJ2-7	TRBV14	NA	TRBD2	CASSQDEEGGHEQYF	TGTGCCAGCAGCCAAGATGAGGAGGGAGGGCACGAGCAGTACTTC
TRBJ2-3	TRBV15	once	NA	CATSRLAAGNTDTQYF	TGTGCCACCAGCAGGCTCGCGGCGGGCAACACAGATACGCAGTATTTT
TRBJ2-2	TRBV27	NA	TRBD1	CASSSPQAQGATGELFF	TGTGCCAGCAGTTCCCCACAAGCCCAGGGGGCCACCGGGGAGCTGTTTTTT
TRBJ2-7	TRBV7-9	NA	TRBD1	CASSSGQGGSYEQYF	TGTGCCAGCAGCTCCGGACAGGGGGGCTCCTACGAGCAGTACTTC
TRBJ2-3	TRBV19	NA	NA	CASSIDLRRGTDTQYF	TGTGCCAGTAGTATAGATCTCAGGAGGGGCACAGATACGCAGTATTTT
TRBJ2-7	TRBV5-1	NA	NA	CASRLGLLYEQYF	TGCGCCAGCCGACTTGGCCTCCTCTACGAGCAGTACTTC
TRBJ1-3	TRBV9	NA	NA	CASSVSLSLQQENTIYF	TGTGCCAGCAGCGTATCGCTTAGTCTGCAACAGGAAAACACCATATATTTT
TRBJ2-3	TRBV2	NA	TRBD1	CASSPDRRTTDTQYF	TGTGCCAGCAGTCCGGACAGGCGAACCACAGATACGCAGTATTTT
TRBJ2-7	TRBV25-1	once	TRBD1	CASSESVTGGSYEQYF	TGTGCCAGCAGTGAATCCGTTACAGGGGGATCCTACGAGCAGTACTTC
TRBJ1-2	TRBV19	once	NA	CASSLTGTLEDGYTF	TGTGCCAGTAGTCTCACCGGGACACTGGAAGATGGCTACACCTTC
TRBJ2-2	TRBV28	NA	NA	CASSWTNTGELFF	TGTGCCAGCAGTTGGACGAACACCGGGGAGCTGTTTTTT
TRBJ2-2	TRBV19	once	TRBD1	CASSWGQGRTGELFF	TGTGCCAGTAGTTGGGGACAGGGAAGAACCGGGGAGCTGTTTTTT
TRBJ1-6	TRBV5-4	NA	NA	CASSLDPGASGSPLHF	TGTGCCAGCAGCTTGGATCCGGGGGCATCGGGTTCACCCCTCCACTTT
TRBJ1-5	TRBV6-1	NA	NA	CASSELFSTGSNVGGNQPQHF	TGTGCCAGCAGTGAACTCTTCTCGACAGGCTCAAACGTAGGGGGGAATCAGCCCCAGCATTTT
TRBJ2-5	TRBV9	NA	NA	CASSVAPRETQYF	TGTGCCAGCAGCGTAGCCCCGAGGGAGACCCAGTACTTC
TRBJ1-1	TRBV5-4	NA	TRBD1	CASSLGQGLTEAFF	TGTGCCAGCAGCCTCGGACAGGGTTTAACTGAAGCTTTCTTT
TRBJ2-7	TRBV6-5	NA	TRBD2	CASTRSGGGLYEQYF	TGTGCCAGCACTCGCTCGGGGGGAGGGCTCTACGAGCAGTACTTC
TRBJ1-6	TRBV7-3	NA	NA	CASSLPLTVRPDYNSPLHF	TGTGCCAGCAGCTTACCTCTAACGGTGAGGCCGGATTATAATTCACCCCTCCACTTT
TRBJ1-2	TRBV30	NA	NA	CAWSVLLNYGYTF	TGTGCCTGGAGTGTACTGCTTAACTATGGCTACACCTTC
TRBJ2-1	TRBV2	NA	NA	CAWTGSSYNEQFF	TGTGCCTGGACCGGGAGCTCCTACAATGAGCAGTTCTTC
TRBJ1-6	TRBV6-6	NA	TRBD1	CATSTGVALPLHF	TGTGCCACCTCAACAGGGGTTGCGTTACCCCTCCACTTT
TRBJ1-1	TRBV2	few	TRBD1	CASSVRTGNTEAFF	TGTGCCAGCAGTGTAAGGACAGGCAACACTGAAGCTTTCTTT
TRBJ1-2	TRBV28	NA	NA	CASSLYPRAGYGYTF	TGTGCCAGCAGTTTATACCCCCGGGCAGGCTATGGCTACACCTTC
TRBJ2-7	TRBV5-1	NA	NA	CASSLDGGPYEQYF	TGCGCCAGCAGCTTGGACGGGGGCCCCTACGAGCAGTACTTC
TRBJ2-3	TRBV7-9	NA	TRBD2	CASSWEGGITDTQYF	TGTGCCAGCAGCTGGGAGGGCGGGATCACAGATACGCAGTATTTT
TRBJ1-2	TRBV7-3	NA	TRBD1	CASSPRGGYGYTF	TGTGCCAGCAGCCCCAGGGGGGGCTATGGCTACACCTTC
TRBJ1-1	TRBV4-2	NA	TRBD1	CASSQTRGSRNTEAFF	TGTGCCAGCAGCCAAACCAGGGGGTCGAGGAACACTGAAGCTTTCTTT
TRBJ2-3	TRBV27	NA	NA	CASSFYRDFTDTQYF	TGTGCCAGCAGTTTCTACCGGGACTTCACAGATACGCAGTATTTT
TRBJ2-1	TRBV11-3	once	NA	CASSPGLHAYNEQFF	TGTGCCAGCAGCCCGGGACTCCATGCGTACAATGAGCAGTTCTTC
TRBJ2-3	TRBV2	NA	NA	CASSVGIGDPPADTQYF	TGTGCCAGCAGTGTCGGGATAGGCGATCCCCCGGCAGATACGCAGTATTTT
TRBJ2-7	TRBV5-4	once	NA	CASSGGRMLTYEQYF	TGTGCCAGCAGCGGAGGACGGATGTTAACCTACGAGCAGTACTTC
TRBJ1-2	TRBV6-5	once	NA	CASLQGWNYGYTF	TGTGCCAGTCTCCAGGGTTGGAACTATGGCTACACCTTC
TRBJ1-5	TRBV5-5	once	TRBD1	CASSRGTGMNQPQHF	TGTGCCAGCAGTCGGGGGACAGGGATGAATCAGCCCCAGCATTTT
TRBJ2-3	TRBV7-9	NA	NA	CASSFFGGRPTDTQYF	TGTGCCAGCAGCTTCTTCGGGGGCCGACCCACAGATACGCAGTATTTT
TRBJ1-3	TRBV28	NA	TRBD1	CASSLYGDRTSSGNTIYF	TGTGCCAGCAGCCTATATGGGGACAGAACGAGCTCTGGAAACACCATATATTTT
TRBJ2-2	TRBV19	NA	NA	CASHRGRGQMNTGELFF	TGTGCCAGTCACCGGGGGCGAGGGCAGATGAACACCGGGGAGCTGTTTTTT
TRBJ2-5	TRBV7-9	NA	TRBD2	CASSARIAGYAETQYF	TGTGCCAGCAGCGCCCGAATAGCGGGGTACGCAGAGACCCAGTACTTC